Shown below are 32 T cell receptor beta chains from a single sample sequenced in a study of cytomegalovirus exposure and HLA in healthy donors. Sequenced by immunoSEQ multiplex PCR; TCRdb stores in-frame clones only, minus some. The sample includes around 130,000 clones, about 85% seen only once; the top ten take approximately 2%. Specimen: PBMCs. These receptors were collected from a woman aged 30 to 39 in good health and CMV-seronegative.

The chain recombines TRBV4-3 with TRBJ2-7, with a tentative D call TRBD2 (6 bases). CDR1 and CDR2 (germline): LGHNA, YSLEER. The V and J ends lost 3 bases and 5 bases respectively, with 17 bases between them. This CDR3 spans 15 amino acids. CDR3 protein: CASSQLAGGNDEQYF. CDR3 DNA sequence: TGCGCCAGCAGCCAGCTGGCGGGCGGGAATGACGAGCAGTACTTC.

In this sample, this clone turned up a few times. The chain joins TRBV2 to TRBJ2-7; D gene uncertain. The CDR3 sequence is 12 residues long. Germline V gene lookup returns CDR1 SNHLY and CDR2 FYNNEI. V was trimmed by 7 bases and J by 6 bases, leaving 13 bases between them. The CDR3 nucleotides are TGTGCCAGCACGGAGATCAGTCCCGAGCAGTACTTC. Translated, it gives CASTEISPEQYF.

The genes are TRBV6-5 and TRBJ2-3, with a weak D call TRBD1 (6 bases). V lost 5 bases to trimming and J lost 3 bases, with 9 bases between them. Germline CDR1 and CDR2: MNHEY and SVGAGI. The length of the CDR3 is 13 residues. The CDR3 DNA sequence: TGTGCCAGCAGTACAGGGTTTACAGATACGCAGTATTTT. Translating gives CASSTGFTDTQYF.

This chain joins TRBV4-3 and TRBJ1-1, with TRBD1 matching over 9 bases. The CDR3 extends over 14 amino acids. CDR1 LGHNA and CDR2 YSLEER come from the germline V gene. The V gene end was trimmed by 1 base and the J gene end by 7 bases; junction bases not matched to a gene: 4. In nucleotides, the CDR3 is TGCGCCAGCAGCCAAGCCCGGGACAGGGTTGAAGCTTTCTTT. This codes for CASSQARDRVEAFF.

The chain uses TRBV4-1 and TRBJ1-1; 10 bases are shared with TRBD1. CDR3 length: 15 residues. After removal of 3 bases from V and 7 bases from J, the junction contained 8 bases not matched to a gene. The germline CDR1 and CDR2 sequences are MGHRA and YSYEKL. The CDR3 bases are TGCGCCAGCAGCCAGACAGGGGGCGCAGGGTTTGAAGCTTTCTTT. Its protein is CASSQTGGAGFEAFF.

The V and J genes are TRBV5-1 and TRBJ2-2; 11 nucleotides match TRBD1. V lost 6 bases, J lost 7 bases, and 20 bases stayed unmatched. The CDR3 spans 19 residues. Germline CDR1 is SGHRS and CDR2 is YFSETQ. For the CDR3, the DNA is TGCGCCAGCAAACCCTCCCAAAGTGGACAGGGGGCATATAGCGGGGAGCTGTTTTTT. Translation: CASKPSQSGQGAYSGELFF.

V gene TRBV5-1 combines with J gene TRBJ2-2; D possibly corresponds to TRBD2 (5 bases). Looked up from germline, CDR1 is SGHRS and CDR2 is YFSETQ. With 0 bases removed from V and 4 bases from J, the gap between germline ends came to 16 bases. There are 17 residues in the CDR3. The chain's CDR3 is CASSLAGLRRGTGELFF. CDR3 sequence (DNA): TGCGCCAGCAGCTTGGCCGGCTTGCGACGGGGCACCGGGGAGCTGTTTTTT. The full variable domain, rest sourced from reference TRBV5-1 and TRBJ2-2, is KAGVTQTPRYLIKTRGQQVTLSCSPISGHRSVSWYQQTPGQGLQFLFEYFSETQRNKGNFPGRFSGRQFSNSRSEMNVSTLELGDSALYLCASSLAGLRRGTGELFFGEGSRLTVL.

The rearrangement uses TRBV12-5 and TRBJ1-5; TRBD1 aligns across 7 bases. CDR1 LGHNT and CDR2 FRNRAP come from the germline V gene. V lost 0 bases to trimming and J lost 6 bases; unmatched junction nucleotides: 14. The CDR3 sequence is 18 residues long. CDR3 region: CASGLVTPGGRFRQPQHF. In nucleotides, the CDR3 is TGTGCTAGTGGTTTGGTCACCCCAGGGGGAAGATTTCGTCAGCCCCAGCATTTT.

The chain uses TRBV7-8 and TRBJ2-2, with D maybe TRBD1 (5 bases). Germline V CDR1 and CDR2: SGHVS, FQNEAQ. V lost 8 bases and J lost 5, with 12 bases in between. The CDR3 has 13 amino acids. The CDR3 here is CASRLQGTGELFF. Here the CDR3 DNA reads TGTGCCAGCCGCCTCCAGGGTACCGGGGAGCTGTTTTTT.

The chain couples TRBV5-1 to TRBJ2-7; the D gene is possibly TRBD1 (6 bases). In germline, CDR1 is SGHRS, CDR2 YFSETQ. The V end lost 4 bases, the J end lost 3 bases, and 17 bases lay between the germline ends. This CDR3 is built from 15 residues. In nucleotides, the CDR3 is TGCGCCAGCAGCAGAGGGGGTCAATGGGGCTACGAGCAGTACTTC. It codes for CASSRGGQWGYEQYF.

The CDR3 nucleotides read TGTGCCAGCAGCCCTAGCGGGGGGGCGTTCTACAATGAGCAGTTCTTC. It encodes CASSPSGGAFYNEQFF. The chain uses TRBV11-3 and TRBJ2-1; 12 bases are a match to TRBD2. CDR3 size: 16 residues. Germline V gives CDR1 SGHNT, CDR2 YENEEA. J lost 3 bases, V lost 5 bases, and 5 bases had no gene match.

The chain joins TRBV13 to TRBJ1-4; 10 bases fit TRBD1. Germline V gene data show CDR1 as PRHDT and CDR2 as FYEKMQ (reference sequence). The ends lost 5 bases at V and 6 bases at J; junction bases unmatched: 3. This CDR3 region has 14 residues. CDR3 DNA sequence: TGTGCCAGCAGCCTTGGGACAGGGGATGAAAAACTGTTTTTT. Its protein product is CASSLGTGDEKLFF.

The gene calls are TRBV14 and TRBJ2-5; 8 bases line up with TRBD2. After removal of 0 bases from V and 1 base from J, the junction contained 10 bases not matched to a gene. The CDR3 is made up of 18 amino acids. From germline, CDR1 is SGHDN and CDR2 FVKESK. The CDR3 reads CASSQDSRIAGLQETQYF. CDR3 DNA: TGTGCCAGCAGCCAAGATAGCAGGATAGCGGGGCTCCAAGAGACCCAGTACTTC.

This chain joins TRBV7-9 and TRBJ1-2; 7 bases align to TRBD1. Germline V CDR1 and CDR2: SEHNR, FQNEAQ (reference sequence). The CDR3 is made up of 13 amino acids. The ends lost 3 bases at V and 5 bases at J; junction bases unmatched: 3. CDR3 protein: CASSLQGVYGYTF. The CDR3 region has the DNA TGTGCCAGCAGCTTGCAGGGGGTATATGGCTACACCTTC.

This clone appeared a few times. The gene calls are TRBV2 and TRBJ1-6, with 7 bases matching TRBD1. After removal of 6 bases from V and 4 bases from J, the junction contained 6 bases not matched to a gene. Germline V gene data show CDR1 as SNHLY and CDR2 as FYNNEI. The CDR3 consists of 15 residues. This CDR3 is CASRRMTGYNSPLHF. The CDR3 DNA reads TGTGCCAGCAGGCGGATGACAGGGTATAATTCACCCCTCCACTTT.

The chain links TRBV5-4 to TRBJ2-7, with 8 bases fitting TRBD1. Germline CDR1 is SGHNT and CDR2 is YYREEE (reference sequence). There are 15 residues in the CDR3. V shed 4 bases and J 3 bases; nucleotides not matched to a gene: 9. CDR3 in amino acids: CASSNRQGKGYEQYF. CDR3 coding DNA: TGTGCCAGCAGCAACCGACAGGGGAAGGGCTACGAGCAGTACTTC.

The chain is built from TRBV5-4 and TRBJ2-5; the match to TRBD2 covers 10 bases. The end of the DNA aligns better with TRBJ2-7, so the J call may be wrong. In germline, CDR1 is SGHNT, CDR2 YYREEE (reference sequence). The CDR3 is made up of 15 amino acids. The CDR3 nucleotides are TGTGCCAGCAGCTTGTCTCCTAGCGGGGGCTACGAGCAGTACTTC. It is translated as CASSLSPSGGYEQYF.

This clone was observed once. Additional DNA sequences in this sample encode the identical CDR3. V and J are TRBV7-2 and TRBJ2-3; 7 bases line up with TRBD2. Unmatched junction bases numbered 2, after V lost 5 bases and J lost 0 bases. Germline lookup yields CDR1 SGHTA and CDR2 FQGNSA. The CDR3 has 14 residues. This chain's CDR3 is CASSGGGSTDTQYF. The CDR3 region has the DNA TGTGCCAGCAGCGGGGGGGGTAGCACAGATACGCAGTATTTT.

The rearrangement uses TRBV25-1 and TRBJ2-2, with TRBD1 matching over 11 bases. The CDR3 extends over 16 amino acids. The V gene end was trimmed by 4 bases and the J gene end by 6 bases; junction bases not matched to a gene: 7. Germline CDR1 and CDR2: MGHDK and SYGVNS. DNA for the CDR3: TGTGCCAGCAGTGGGAGGACAGGGGGCGTCTCCGGGGAGCTGTTTTTT. Encoded protein: CASSGRTGGVSGELFF.

The J gene is TRBJ1-4, the V gene TRBV29-1; 8 positions match TRBD1. Germline values: CDR1 SQVTM, CDR2 ANQGSEA. The CDR3 is 15 amino acids. Unmatched junction bases numbered 9, after V lost 7 bases and J lost 2 bases. This CDR3 reads CSASIRTGTNEKLFF. DNA of the CDR3: TGCAGCGCTTCCATAAGGACAGGGACTAATGAAAAACTGTTTTTT. The full variable domain, completed using reference TRBV29-1 and TRBJ1-4, is SAVISQKPSRDICQRGTSLTIQCQVDSQVTMMFWYRQQPGQSLTLIATANQGSEATYESGFVIDKFPISRPNLTFSTLTVSNMSPEDSSIYLCSASIRTGTNEKLFFGSGTQLSVL.

The chain is built from TRBV27 and TRBJ1-3; TRBD1 might be the D (5 bases). The V gene lost 0 bases and the J gene lost 4 bases, with 10 bases spanning the gap. Per germline, CDR1 MNHEY and CDR2 SMNVEV (reference sequence). This CDR3 has 15 amino acids. This chain's CDR3 is CASSLSGAVGNTIYF. The CDR3 nucleotides are TGTGCCAGCAGTTTATCAGGGGCGGTAGGAAACACCATATATTTT.

The sample holds a few counts of this clone. V and J are TRBV7-9 and TRBJ1-2; D remains ambiguous. The CDR3 extends over 12 amino acids. Germline V gene lookup returns CDR1 SEHNR and CDR2 FQNEAQ (reference sequence). The ends were cut back, 6 bases at V and 7 bases at J, with 12 bases in the middle. CDR3 residues: CASSPQATGYTF. The DNA for the CDR3 is TGTGCCAGCAGTCCCCAGGCTACTGGCTACACCTTC.

The CDR3 spells CASSNKIGGPLGNEQFF. For the CDR3, the DNA is TGTGCCAGCAGCAACAAGATCGGGGGGCCCCTGGGCAATGAGCAGTTCTTC. The V call is TRBV7-6, the J call TRBJ2-1; D may be TRBD2 (7 bases). CDR3 size: 17 residues. V was shortened by 5 bases and J by 6 bases, with 23 bases between the two germline ends. Germline V gene sequence: CDR1 SGHVS, CDR2 FNYEAQ.

This rearrangement joins TRBV7-2 to TRBJ2-3; a weak D match, TRBD2 (5 bases). Trimming left V 4 bases short and J 6 bases short, with 11 bases between. This CDR3 is 13 amino acids long. Germline values: CDR1 SGHTA, CDR2 FQGNSA. CDR3 residues: CASSSRGGDTQYF. The CDR3 DNA reads TGTGCCAGCAGCTCCCGGGGTGGCGATACGCAGTATTTT.

The chain has TRBV5-1 and TRBJ1-4, with D perhaps matching TRBD1 (5 bases). Trimming took 2 bases from V and 8 from J, leaving 13 bases between them. There are 14 residues in the CDR3. In germline, CDR1 is SGHRS, CDR2 YFSETQ. The CDR3 here is CASSLSGLGEKLFF. The CDR3 nucleotides read TGCGCCAGCAGCTTATCGGGACTAGGGGAAAAACTGTTTTTT. The full variable domain, completed using reference TRBV5-1 and TRBJ1-4, is KAGVTQTPRYLIKTRGQQVTLSCSPISGHRSVSWYQQTPGQGLQFLFEYFSETQRNKGNFPGRFSGRQFSNSRSEMNVSTLELGDSALYLCASSLSGLGEKLFFGSGTQLSVL.

This rearrangement joins TRBV7-2 to TRBJ2-3, with D perhaps matching TRBD2 (7 bases). The CDR3 runs 15 residues. Germline V gene lookup returns CDR1 SGHTA and CDR2 FQGNSA. The germline V and J ends were trimmed by 8 bases and 6 bases, with 21 bases remaining between them. The CDR3 loop reads CASAYLRGAGDTQYF. The CDR3 region has the DNA TGTGCCAGCGCCTACCTCCGGGGGGCAGGGGATACGCAGTATTTT.

The V and J genes are TRBV30 and TRBJ2-5, with 7 bases lining up with TRBD2. Germline CDR1 reads GTSNPN; CDR2 reads SVGIG (reference sequence). Trimming removed 4 bases from V and 4 bases from J; junction bases left unmatched: 6. The CDR3 extends over 13 amino acids. Here the CDR3 DNA reads TGTGCCTGGACAAGGGCGGGGGTAGAGACCCAGTACTTC. This gives the protein CAWTRAGVETQYF.

This sequence joins TRBV19 and TRBJ2-4, with TRBD2 matching over 8 bases. This CDR3 comprises 14 residues. The V gene end was trimmed by 5 bases and the J gene end by 7 bases; junction bases not matched to a gene: 7. From germline, CDR1 is LNHDA and CDR2 SQIVND (reference sequence). As DNA, the CDR3 is TGTGCCAGTAGTTCCCGGGGGGGGCTGAACATTCAGTACTTC. Translating it yields CASSSRGGLNIQYF.

The V gene is TRBV9, the J gene TRBJ2-3, with 11 bases aligning to TRBD2. V gave up 2 bases and J gave up 1 base; unmatched junction bases: 6. The CDR3 sequence is 17 residues long. Germline CDR1 is SGDLS and CDR2 is YYNGEE. The CDR3 sequence: CASSVASGGPGTDTQYF. DNA of the CDR3: TGTGCCAGCAGCGTGGCTAGCGGGGGGCCGGGCACAGATACGCAGTATTTT. Complete variable domain (other parts from reference TRBV9 and TRBJ2-3): DSGVTQTPKHLITATGQRVTLRCSPRSGDLSVYWYQQSLDQGLQFLIQYYNGEERAKGNILERFSAQQFPDLHSELNLSSLELGDSALYFCASSVASGGPGTDTQYFGPGTRLTVL.

This chain uses TRBV7-9 with TRBJ1-6; D remains unclear. CDR1 is SEHNR, CDR2 FQNEAQ, per germline (reference sequence). Trimming pared 4 bases from V and 5 bases from J, leaving 15 bases between. CDR3 length: 16 amino acids. The CDR3 region is CASSWRRAGDNSPLHF. The CDR3 DNA reads as TGTGCCAGCAGCTGGAGGAGGGCCGGGGATAATTCACCCCTCCACTTT.

The rearrangement links TRBV6-5 to TRBJ1-6, with D unclear. The germline gives CDR1 MNHEY, CDR2 SVGAGI. The V and J ends lost 1 base and 0 bases respectively, with 7 bases between them. CDR3 length: 16 residues. Written as DNA, the CDR3 is TGTGCCAGCAGTTACTACGGGAGCTCCTATAATTCACCCCTCCACTTT. Protein sequence: CASSYYGSSYNSPLHF.

The genes are TRBV12-5 and TRBJ1-2, with D maybe TRBD1 (5 bases). The CDR3 runs 13 residues. Germline assignment: CDR1 LGHNT and CDR2 FRNRAP. V was trimmed by 7 bases and J by 0 bases, leaving 9 bases between them. This CDR3 is CASEPGSNYGYTF. In DNA form, the CDR3 reads TGTGCTAGTGAACCAGGGTCTAACTATGGCTACACCTTC.